The 9 T cell receptor beta chains in this list originate from one sample, sequenced in a study of blood T cell repertoires in COVID-19. Sequencing was performed with immunoSEQ multiplex PCR; in TCRdb, only in-frame clones are kept and a portion is missing. The top ten hold around 0.84% of the sample, which has a few hundred thousand clones, around nine tenths seen once. The specimen sequenced was peripheral blood. These receptors were collected from a man in his thirties or forties with acute or convalescent COVID-19.

The chain joins TRBV2 to TRBJ1-5, with 7 bases fitting TRBD1. The V gene's germline CDR1 is SNHLY and CDR2 FYNNEI. The V segment lost 4 bases and the J segment 4 bases; nucleotides outside the gene matches: 7. This CDR3 comprises 15 residues. The CDR3 nucleotides are TGTGCCAGCAGTGTCCTAGACAGGGCTAATCAGCCCCAGCATTTT. Its protein is CASSVLDRANQPQHF.

The V gene is TRBV9, the J gene TRBJ1-3; D might be TRBD1 (5 bases). V gave up 3 bases and J gave up 3 bases, with 13 bases separating them. The germline gives CDR1 SGDLS, CDR2 YYNGEE. The CDR3 has 15 residues. The CDR3 sequence: CASSAGGVSGNTIYF. The CDR3 nucleotides read TGTGCCAGCAGCGCGGGGGGGGTTAGTGGAAACACCATATATTTT. Complete variable domain (other parts from reference TRBV9 and TRBJ1-3): DSGVTQTPKHLITATGQRVTLRCSPRSGDLSVYWYQQSLDQGLQFLIQYYNGEERAKGNILERFSAQQFPDLHSELNLSSLELGDSALYFCASSAGGVSGNTIYFGEGSWLTVV.

The rearrangement uses TRBV5-4 and TRBJ2-3; perhaps TRBD2 as D (6 bases). V shed 3 bases and J shed 1 base, with 12 bases lying between them. This CDR3 has 15 amino acids. In germline, CDR1 is SGHNT, CDR2 YYREEE (reference sequence). CDR3 residues: CASSSALAGTDTQYF. The CDR3 bases are TGTGCCAGCAGCTCAGCACTAGCTGGCACAGATACGCAGTATTTT. Full variable domain (missing parts from reference TRBV5-4 and TRBJ2-3): ETGVTQSPTHLIKTRGQQVTLRCSSQSGHNTVSWYQQALGQGPQFIFQYYREEENGRGNFPPRFSGLQFPNYSSELNVNALELDDSALYLCASSSALAGTDTQYFGPGTRLTVL.

The chain uses TRBV6-5 and TRBJ2-1; D ambiguous. Germline V gives CDR1 MNHEY, CDR2 SVGAGI. Deletions cut 7 bases from V and 8 bases from J, with 15 bases between. CDR3 size: 13 residues. Here the CDR3 DNA reads TGTGCCAGCATCCCTCCAAACCGGTATGAGCAGTTCTTC. Encoded protein: CASIPPNRYEQFF.

The gene calls are TRBV5-1 and TRBJ2-5; tentatively, D is TRBD2 (6 bases). The ends were cut back, 2 bases at V and 7 bases at J, with 15 bases in the middle. The CDR3 has 14 amino acids. CDR1 and CDR2 from the germline V gene are SGHRS and YFSETQ. This CDR3 reads CASSLSEGLMTQYF. The CDR3 region has the DNA TGCGCCAGCAGCTTATCAGAAGGACTAATGACCCAGTACTTC.

The chain combines TRBV7-3 with TRBJ2-5, with D perhaps TRBD2 (6 bases). The germline CDR1 and CDR2 sequences are SGHTA and FQGTGA. V was shortened by 1 base and J by 5 bases, with 14 bases between the two germline ends. The CDR3 is made up of 15 amino acids. CDR3 nucleotides: TGTGCCAGCAGCTTAAGTCGGGGGAGTCGGGAGACCCAGTACTTC. Translated: CASSLSRGSRETQYF.

CDR3 in amino acids: CASSPDPGTGAPQYF. In nucleotides, the CDR3 is TGTGCCAGCTCTCCTGACCCCGGGACAGGGGCGCCGCAGTACTTC. The rearrangement links TRBV6-5 to TRBJ2-7; 10 bases are shared with TRBD1. The CDR3 is made up of 15 amino acids. The germline gives CDR1 MNHEY, CDR2 SVGAGI. Trimming removed 8 bases from V and 9 bases from J; junction bases left unmatched: 16.

The chain has TRBV4-1 and TRBJ2-4, with D possibly matching TRBD2 (5 bases). The germline CDR1 and CDR2 sequences are MGHRA and YSYEKL. The CDR3 is 13 residues long. Between the trimmed V and J ends, which lost 6 bases and 8 bases, there was a span of 14 bases. The CDR3 region is CASSLSGSHIQYF. DNA for the CDR3: TGCGCCAGCAGTCTTTCGGGGAGCCACATTCAGTACTTC.

The rearrangement joins TRBV3-1 (or the pseudogene TRBV3-2) to TRBJ1-6; TRBD1 is a possible D gene (5 bases). The CDR3 length is 14 residues. Trimming removed 6 bases from V and 7 bases from J, with 13 bases in between. Germline-derived CDR1 and CDR2 are LGHDT and YNNKEL (reference sequence). The CDR3 loop reads CASRAAGLNSPLHF. CDR3 DNA: TGTGCCAGCAGGGCTGCAGGGTTAAATTCACCCCTCCACTTT.